Following are 27 T cell receptor beta chains from one sample sequenced in a study of cytomegalovirus exposure and HLA in healthy donors. Using immunoSEQ multiplex PCR, the repertoire was profiled, and TCRdb retains in-frame clones only, with some absent. The repertoire holds 68,000 or so clones, with roughly 96% as singletons. Material for sequencing was PBMCs. The source is a man between 18 and 35 years old in good health and CMV-seronegative.

This chain joins TRBV27 and TRBJ1-4; D possibly corresponds to TRBD1 (6 bases). Germline CDR1 and CDR2: MNHEY and SMNVEV (reference sequence). V was pared by 0 bases and J by 8 bases, with 10 bases between. The CDR3 is made up of 14 amino acids. CDR3 sequence: CASSLSHREEKLFF. CDR3 in DNA: TGTGCCAGCAGTTTATCACACAGGGAGGAAAAACTGTTTTTT.

The rearrangement uses TRBV18 and TRBJ2-5; 11 bases align to TRBD1. Germline V gene data show CDR1 as KGHSH and CDR2 as LQKENI. This CDR3 spans 14 amino acids. V dropped 2 bases and J dropped 9; count of bases not matched to a gene: 5. In DNA, the CDR3 is TGTGCCAGCTCACCAACGGGACAGGGGGAGGCCCAGTACTTC. Amino acids: CASSPTGQGEAQYF.

V is TRBV11-2 and J is TRBJ1-2; the D gene is possibly TRBD1 (5 bases). V lost 5 bases to trimming and J lost 1 base, with 8 bases between them. The germline CDR1 and CDR2 sequences are SGHAT and FQNNGV. The CDR3 covers 13 residues. The CDR3 DNA reads TGTGCCAGCAGCGCAGGGTTTAACTATGGCTACACCTTC. Residues: CASSAGFNYGYTF.

This chain connects TRBV10-3 to TRBJ2-5; 8 bases align to TRBD2. Germline-derived CDR1 and CDR2 are ENHRY and SYGVKD. The CDR3 runs 15 residues. V dropped 3 bases and J dropped 4; count of bases not matched to a gene: 7. This CDR3 is CAISDGTRGIETQYF. The CDR3 DNA reads TGTGCCATCAGTGACGGGACTAGGGGGATAGAGACCCAGTACTTC.

CDR3 coding DNA: TGCAGCGTCCGATGGGACAGGGATGGTGGCTACACCTTC. As protein: CSVRWDRDGGYTF. The genes are TRBV29-1 and TRBJ1-2; 9 nucleotides match TRBD1. The germline CDR1 and CDR2 sequences are SQVTM and ANQGSEA. There are 13 residues in the CDR3. The junction had 9 bases not matched to a gene; V was cut back by 6 bases and J by 7 bases.

The genes are TRBV6-6 and TRBJ1-4, with D maybe TRBD1 (6 bases). Germline CDR1 is MNHNY and CDR2 is SVGAGI (reference sequence). Trimming stripped 6 bases from V and 4 bases from J, with 12 bases between. The CDR3 covers 14 residues. CDR3: CASRTGSHNEKLFF. The CDR3 DNA reads as TGTGCCAGCAGAACAGGGTCCCATAATGAAAAACTGTTTTTT.

The V and J genes are TRBV2 and TRBJ1-1, with TRBD1 identical over 7 bases. After removal of 8 bases from V and 5 bases from J, the junction contained 5 bases not matched to a gene. CDR1 and CDR2 (germline): SNHLY, FYNNEI. The CDR3 contains 12 residues. CDR3 region: CASRGRGTEAFF. CDR3 sequence (DNA): TGTGCCAGCCGGGGCAGGGGGACTGAAGCTTTCTTT.

The chain is built from TRBV10-3 and TRBJ1-1, with 9 nucleotides matching TRBD1. The CDR3 extends over 14 amino acids. Germline trimming cut 2 bases from V and 3 bases from J; bases unmatched to any gene: 1. The V gene's germline CDR1 is ENHRY and CDR2 SYGVKD. Here the CDR3 reads CAISEGTGYTEAFF. For the CDR3, the DNA is TGTGCCATCAGTGAGGGGACAGGGTACACTGAAGCTTTCTTT.

This clone was detected only once. The chain couples TRBV5-1 to TRBJ2-3, with a weak D call TRBD1 (5 bases). The V end was cut by 1 base, the J end by 0 bases, with 9 bases between. The CDR3 is 15 residues long. CDR1 is SGHRS and CDR2 is YFSETQ in the germline V gene. The CDR3 region is CASSLRGQSTDTQYF. DNA of the CDR3: TGCGCCAGCAGCTTGAGGGGTCAAAGCACAGATACGCAGTATTTT.

The table lists this clone with a count of one. The V call is TRBV2, the J call TRBJ2-7; 9 nucleotides agree with TRBD2. With V trimmed by 7 bases and J by 4 bases, 5 bases remained unmatched. The germline CDR1 and CDR2 sequences are SNHLY and FYNNEI. The CDR3 is made up of 13 amino acids. The DNA for the CDR3 is TGTGCCAGCACCGGGACTAGCTCGTACGAGCAGTACTTC. It is translated as CASTGTSSYEQYF. The full variable domain, with the rest looked up from reference TRBV2 and TRBJ2-7, is EPEVTQTPSHQVTQMGQEVILRCVPISNHLYFYWYRQILGQKVEFLVSFYNNEISEKSEIFDDQFSVERPDGSNFTLKIRSTKLEDSAMYFCASTGTSSYEQYFGPGTRLTVT.

The V call is TRBV2, the J call TRBJ1-1; 7 nucleotides agree with TRBD1. Germline CDR1 and CDR2: SNHLY and FYNNEI. V lost 11 bases, J lost 2 bases, and 2 bases stayed unmatched. The CDR3 length is 11 residues. The CDR3 loop is CADRANTEAFF. CDR3 coding DNA: TGTGCCGACAGGGCCAACACTGAAGCTTTCTTT.

CDR3: CASRDRGRLNTEAFF. Here the CDR3 DNA reads TGTGCCAGTAGGGACAGGGGGCGTTTGAACACTGAAGCTTTCTTT. The gene calls are TRBV19 and TRBJ1-1, with 11 bases aligning to TRBD1. In germline, CDR1 is LNHDA, CDR2 SQIVND (reference sequence). Trimming cost V 6 bases and J 0 bases; bases outside gene matches: 3. This CDR3 has 15 residues. The full variable domain, in which reference TRBV19 and TRBJ1-1 provide the parts outside the CDR3, is DGGITQSPKYLFRKEGQNVTLSCEQNLNHDAMYWYRQDPGQGLRLIYYSQIVNDFQKGDIAEGYSVSREKKESFPLTVTSAQKNPTAFYLCASRDRGRLNTEAFFGQGTRLTVV.

The gene calls are TRBV4-1 and TRBJ2-1; D might be TRBD2 (6 bases). CDR3 length equals 15 residues. The V and J ends lost 0 bases and 9 bases respectively, with 15 bases between them. CDR1 MGHRA and CDR2 YSYEKL come from the germline V gene. The CDR3 spells CASSQEGSGAGEQFF. The CDR3 DNA follows: TGCGCCAGCAGCCAAGAAGGGTCGGGAGCGGGTGAGCAGTTCTTC.

The genes are TRBV9 and TRBJ1-1, with a possible D match to TRBD1 (5 bases). V was clipped by 0 bases and J by 1 base, with 7 bases between them. CDR3 length: 14 residues. Germline assignment: CDR1 SGDLS and CDR2 YYNGEE. CDR3 amino acids: CASSVDDRNTEAFF. The CDR3 bases are TGTGCCAGCAGCGTAGACGACAGGAACACTGAAGCTTTCTTT.

In the case of this clone: One junction end disagrees with the germline gene, perhaps due to a read error. Other DNA sequences within the sample encode an identical CDR3. This chain uses TRBV9 with TRBJ2-3, with 7 bases matching TRBD2. Germline loops: CDR1 SGDLS, CDR2 YYNGEE. CDR3 length equals 14 residues. The CDR3 is CASSVGGSADTQYF. CDR3 sequence (DNA): TGTGCCAGCAGCGTAGGCGGGAGCGCAGACACGCAGTATTTT. Complete variable domain (other parts from reference TRBV9 and TRBJ2-3): DSGVTQTPKHLITATGQRVTLRCSPRSGDLSVYWYQQSLDQGLQFLIQYYNGEERAKGNILERFSAQQFPDLHSELNLSSLELGDSALYFCASSVGGSADTQYFGPGTRLTVL.

This sequence joins TRBV28 and TRBJ2-7; D not certain. Germline CDR1 and CDR2: MDHEN and SYDVKM. Trimming cost V 2 bases and J 4 bases, with 6 bases left between them. The CDR3 contains 12 residues. CDR3 loop: CASSLQVYEQYF. In DNA form, the CDR3 reads TGTGCCAGCAGTTTACAGGTTTACGAGCAGTACTTC.

The chain has TRBV2 and TRBJ1-5; perhaps TRBD1 as D (5 bases). The CDR3 contains 14 residues. V shed 5 bases and J shed 4 bases, with 12 bases lying between them. The germline CDR1 and CDR2 sequences are SNHLY and FYNNEI. CDR3 DNA sequence: TGTGCCAGCAGTATCAGGGAATTGAATCAGCCCCAGCATTTT. It translates to CASSIRELNQPQHF.

This chain connects TRBV5-1 to TRBJ1-2, with TRBD1 matching 12 bases. The germline V gene encodes CDR1 SGHRS and CDR2 YFSETQ. The CDR3 covers 16 residues. V dropped 3 bases and J dropped 4; count of bases not matched to a gene: 7. The CDR3 DNA reads TGCGCCAGCAGCTCGGACGGGACAGGGGGCGTCTATGGCTACACCTTC. Amino acids: CASSSDGTGGVYGYTF.

The J gene is TRBJ1-1, the V gene TRBV12-2; the table assigns TRBD1, which was not confirmed against the DNA. TRBV12-2 has pseudogene status. This CDR3 has 14 amino acids. The DNA of the CDR3 is TGTGCAAGTCGCTCGACCCTGGGGACAGCTGAAGCTTTCTTT. It encodes CASRSTLGTAEAFF.

The genes are TRBV10-3 and TRBJ2-3, with 15 bases identical to TRBD2. The germline V gene has CDR1 ENHRY and CDR2 SYGVKD. Trimming cost V 6 bases and J 5 bases; bases outside gene matches: 3. The CDR3 totals 15 residues. The CDR3 bases are TGTGCCATCAGGCCGGGACTAGCGGGAGGAGATACGCAGTATTTT. Amino acids: CAIRPGLAGGDTQYF.

V usage is TRBV28 and J usage is TRBJ2-3; no clear D gene. V was shortened by 4 bases and J by 0 bases, with 11 bases between the two germline ends. The CDR3 runs to 15 residues. The V gene's germline CDR1 is MDHEN and CDR2 SYDVKM. CDR3 loop: CASSSPPQSTDTQYF. CDR3 nucleotides: TGTGCCAGCAGTTCCCCTCCACAGAGCACAGATACGCAGTATTTT.

This clone occurred once. Written as DNA, the CDR3 is TGCGCCAGCAGCCAAGCCCCGTCCGAGGGGGCAAGAACTGAAGCTTTCTTT. Its protein is CASSQAPSEGARTEAFF. The rearrangement links TRBV4-1 to TRBJ1-1, with 7 bases that match TRBD1. J lost 5 bases, V lost 1 base, and 13 bases had no gene match. Looked up from germline, CDR1 is MGHRA and CDR2 is YSYEKL. This CDR3 contains 17 residues.

This chain connects TRBV29-1 to TRBJ2-5; 10 bases are shared with TRBD1. J lost 2 bases, V lost 2 bases, and 5 bases had no gene match. The CDR3 sequence is 15 residues long. Per germline, CDR1 SQVTM and CDR2 ANQGSEA. Here the CDR3 DNA reads TGCAGCGTTGAACCGGGACAGGGGTTTCAAGAGACCCAGTACTTC. It is translated as CSVEPGQGFQETQYF.

The chain combines TRBV4-1 with TRBJ2-1, with 9 nucleotides matching TRBD2. The V gene end was trimmed by 0 bases and the J gene end by 6 bases; junction bases not matched to a gene: 9. CDR3 length: 17 residues. The germline CDR1 and CDR2 sequences are MGHRA and YSYEKL. The CDR3 DNA sequence: TGCGCCAGCAGCCAAGAAAAGGAACTAGCGGGTTTCAATGAGCAGTTCTTC. Encoded protein: CASSQEKELAGFNEQFF.

This clone was counted once. The chain carries TRBV5-5 and TRBJ1-2, with a tentative D call TRBD1 (5 bases). There are 15 residues in the CDR3. V was shortened by 2 bases and J by 2 bases, with 13 bases between the two germline ends. CDR1 and CDR2 (germline): SGHKS, YYEKEE (reference sequence). CDR3: CASSFSPKGNYGYTF. The CDR3 nucleotides read TGTGCCAGCAGCTTTTCCCCGAAGGGGAACTATGGCTACACCTTC.

The rearrangement joins TRBV6-1 to TRBJ1-2; TRBD1 agrees at 8 bases. The germline gives CDR1 MNHNS, CDR2 SASEGT. The CDR3 extends over 14 amino acids. The J segment lost 4 bases and the V segment lost 5 bases, leaving 6 bases of the junction unmatched. CDR3 bases: TGTGCCAGCAGTAGGGACAGGCCAGTCTATGGCTACACCTTC. It yields the protein CASSRDRPVYGYTF.

This clone appeared a single time. The chain couples TRBV11-3 to TRBJ1-1; maybe TRBD1 (6 bases). CDR3 length: 14 amino acids. The V gene lost 5 bases and the J gene lost 5 bases, with 15 bases spanning the gap. Germline lookup yields CDR1 SGHNT and CDR2 YENEEA. The CDR3 loop is CASSTRPGTTEAFF. The CDR3 nucleotides are TGTGCCAGCAGCACACGCCCAGGGACAACTGAAGCTTTCTTT.